This entry is about one TCR beta chain. Its antigen is not known. A linear amplification protocol produced the TCR libraries from 500 ng of total RNA. TCRdb redid the calling of the reads with MiXCR, one entry per CDR3 protein. Here the sample spans about 180,000 distinct CDR3 sequences, 65% to 80% being singletons. Germline V gene sequence: CDR1 ENHRY, CDR2 SYGVKD. CDR3 size: 11 residues. With 9 bases removed from V and 3 bases from J, the gap between germline ends came to 7 bases. This specimen comes from a study of healthy donors' naive CD4 and CD8 T cells. Study-level findings and limits: About 13% of CD4/CD8 propensity variance appeared explained by V, J and CDR3 charge. Alpha and beta chains were sequenced in bulk without pairing. Most V and J genes were reportedly biased between naive CD4+ and CD8+ cells.

V usage is TRBV10-3 and J usage is TRBJ2-3; weak D call: TRBD2 (5 bases). This sequence was found in a pool of human donors in good health; the sample pools cells from several healthy donors. Material: naive CD4+ and CD8+ T cells sorted from blood, pooled from several donors. CDR3 DNA sequence: TGTGCCATTACTAGAACAGATACGCAGTATTTT. Protein product: CAITRTDTQYF.